This T cell receptor beta chain was observed in a study of T cells after yellow fever vaccination (dated by TCRdb to about 2019). Regarding the research as a whole: Libraries from fractions with low cell numbers were prepared with the SMART-Seq v4 Ultra Low Input RNA kit. To track T-cell clones before and after primary and booster YFV17D yellow fever vaccination, bulk TCR alpha and beta repertoires were sequenced longitudinally. Two healthy male donors made up the cohort, one aged 18 to 29 years and the other aged 30 to 40 years. Blood samples were taken at several timepoints before and after primary and secondary immunization, and bulk PBMC replicates and cell subsets were isolated.

The listed sequencing device is Illumina NovaSeq 6000. TCR cDNA was synthesized by 5'RACE template switching, through which a universal primer site and unique molecular identifiers were introduced. Priming for cDNA synthesis came from both the TCR alpha and TCR beta constant segments. Libraries were amplified in two PCR steps, with sample barcodes and sequencing adapters added in the second step. Sequencing of libraries was performed on Illumina HiSeq 2500 (2x100 bp) or NovaSeq (2x150 bp). The study's own analysis went as follows. Reads were demultiplexed and collapsed into UMI consensus sequences with MIGEC, and V(D)J alignment was performed with MiXCR. Using edgeR on replicate PBMC samples, clonotypes were called vaccine-responding if FDR was below 0.01 and the log2 fold change was above 5 up to day 15. Bulk clonotypes were assigned CD4 or CD8 identity according to which sequenced CD4 or CD8 repertoire held them at higher abundance. Clones were called with MiXCR by TCRdb after fastp trimmed the public reads at Q25, and only in-frame beta chains were retained. Rows with a matching CDR3 protein are joined into one entry that keeps the most common DNA and genes. The V and J calls were determined by TCRdb, not by the authors. This sample holds 300,000 or so distinct CDR3 sequences; about 4% were observed only once. The ten largest clonotypes hold approximately 24% of the sample.

Overall study results and their limits: The secondary T-cell response was weaker than the primary response but faster, peaking on day 5 instead of day 15. A small fraction of clonotypes appeared in both the CD4 and CD8 compartments, likely as a result of convergent recombination. Most clones expanded after primary vaccination (almost 97% of CD4 and roughly 88% of CD8) were re-detected after the booster, suggesting that broad memory maintenance occurred. Only a couple of donors were included in the study, so the extent to which the findings can be generalized is limited. Because abundant contaminating clonotypes from the bulk population could be contained in FACS-sorted repertoires, computational filtering was required.

V is pared back by 5 bases and J by 7 bases, with 14 bases lying between the germline termini. The CDR3 holds 13 amino acids from the cysteine to the phenylalanine. CDR3 DNA only is kept here, 39 bases in frame from base 1. Based on the germline V gene, the CDR1 and CDR2 sequences are MNHNS and SASEGT. On this clonotype itself: This receptor's antigen is unknown. Base-call qualities are not available, and no considerably larger clone is one nucleotide away.

The treatment or condition tag for this specimen amounts to: live attenuated yellow fever vaccine strain. At each blood-draw timepoint, two biological replicates of bulk PBMCs were obtained. A standard Ficoll-Paque protocol was used to isolate PBMCs from peripheral blood. TriZol was used to extract RNA from bulk PBMCs, from CD4 and CD8 fractions, and from dextramer-positive and dextramer-negative fractions. This specimen was PBMCs, taken 5 days after the yellow fever booster vaccination. This receptor was obtained from a young man who received the YFV17D yellow fever vaccine. The chain links TRBV6-1 with TRBJ1-2, with TRBD1 as a weak D call on 5 bases. For the CDR3, the sequence is CASSPLGGFGYTF. The bases read TGTGCCAGCAGTCCCCTTGGGGGATTTGGCTACACCTTC.